These 20 T cell receptor beta chains were all obtained from the same sample, sequenced in a study of identical twins. One entry per CDR3 protein results from TCRdb running MiXCR on the 5' RACE reads. Found here are some 460,000 distinct CDR3 sequences, approximately 15% of them singletons; the top ten hold over 0.5%. This sample was shared with a second study, whose subject was yellow fever vaccine responses in identical twins.

Sequencing used CD4+ T cells sorted from blood. All receptors derive from a woman aged 18-29 years in good health.

This clonotype was observed a handful of times. The chain carries TRBV18 and TRBJ2-7; D gene uncertain. Trimming took off 5 bases at V and 3 bases at J, with 8 bases between the two ends. Germline V lookup: CDR1 KGHSH, CDR2 LQKENI. The CDR3 covers 12 residues. The CDR3 reads CASSSDFYEQYF. In DNA form, the CDR3 reads TGTGCCAGCTCATCGGATTTCTACGAGCAGTACTTC.

The chain employs TRBV29-1 and TRBJ1-1, with 8 nucleotides matching TRBD1. CDR3 length equals 13 residues. The germline V gene has CDR1 SQVTM and CDR2 ANQGSEA. J gave up 0 bases and V 6 bases, and 3 bases lay outside the gene matches. CDR3 protein: CSVRTGMNTEAFF. The CDR3 DNA sequence: TGCAGCGTCCGGACAGGGATGAACACTGAAGCTTTCTTT.

This clonotype has more than one count but fewer than ten. The J gene is TRBJ2-5, the V gene TRBV10-3, with 9 bases identical to TRBD2. Germline V gene data show CDR1 as ENHRY and CDR2 as SYGVKD. The CDR3 spans 15 residues. J gave up 5 bases and V 2 bases, and 6 bases lay outside the gene matches. The CDR3 here is CAISEGTSGWETQYF. In DNA form, the CDR3 reads TGTGCCATCAGTGAGGGTACTAGCGGGTGGGAGACCCAGTACTTC.

This clonotype was seen a few times. V is TRBV4-2 and J is TRBJ2-5; a weak D match, TRBD1 (6 bases). The CDR3 covers 15 residues. Per the germline V gene, CDR1 is LGHNA and CDR2 is YNFKEQ. The ends were cut back, 1 base at V and 3 bases at J, with 12 bases in the middle. The CDR3: CASSQVGDNKETQYF. CDR3 bases: TGTGCCAGCAGCCAAGTTGGGGACAACAAAGAGACCCAGTACTTC.

This clonotype occurred many times. This rearrangement joins TRBV19 to TRBJ2-2; tentative D call: TRBD1 (5 bases). V was cut by 5 bases and J by 7 bases, with 8 bases left in between. The CDR3 is made up of 12 amino acids. Germline lookup yields CDR1 LNHDA and CDR2 SQIVND (reference sequence). CDR3 in DNA: TGTGCCAGTAGTTTTCAGGGCGGGGAGCTGTTTTTT. Encoded protein: CASSFQGGELFF.

This clonotype has ten or more counts. The genes are TRBV24-1 and TRBJ2-6; no reliable D call. The V gene lost 2 bases and the J gene lost 0 bases, with 4 bases spanning the gap. Germline V lookup: CDR1 KGHDR, CDR2 SFDVKD. There are 15 residues in the CDR3. The CDR3 nucleotides read TGTGCCACCAGTGATTCCGTCTCTGGGGCCAACGTCCTGACTTTC. It translates to CATSDSVSGANVLTF.

This clonotype was seen a handful of times. This chain uses TRBV28 with TRBJ2-7; a weak D match, TRBD2 (6 bases). The V and J ends lost 1 base and 3 bases respectively, with 16 bases between them. CDR1 is MDHEN and CDR2 is SYDVKM in the germline V gene. The CDR3 has 16 amino acids. In DNA form, the CDR3 reads TGTGCCAGCAGTTTATTACCCCGACTAGGAGACTACGAGCAGTACTTC. Its translation: CASSLLPRLGDYEQYF.

The chain recombines TRBV12-3 or TRBV12-4 with TRBJ2-7; D gene uncertain. The CDR3 sequence is 11 residues long. Deletions cut 4 bases from V and 11 bases from J, with 12 bases between. CDR3 in amino acids: CASSSGPVKYF. CDR3 coding DNA: TGTGCCAGCAGTTCAGGCCCCGTGAAGTACTTC.

The chain joins TRBV30 to TRBJ1-2, with 8 bases matching TRBD1. Germline V gives CDR1 GTSNPN, CDR2 SVGIG (reference sequence). The CDR3 has 13 amino acids. Losses at the gene ends were 2 bases for V and 8 bases for J; bases not matched to a gene: 7. CDR3 residues: CAWSPGQVSGYTF. The DNA for the CDR3 is TGTGCCTGGAGTCCGGGACAGGTGAGCGGCTACACCTTC.

The chain joins TRBV6-5 to TRBJ2-1, with D hard to call. Trimming removed 5 bases at V and 5 bases at J, with 16 bases between. Germline assignment: CDR1 MNHEY and CDR2 SVGAGI. The length of the CDR3 is 15 residues. This chain's CDR3 is CASSHLPLVNNEQFF. The CDR3 nucleotides read TGTGCCAGCAGTCACCTACCACTTGTAAACAATGAGCAGTTCTTC.

The table lists this clonotype with many counts. The V call is TRBV5-1, the J call TRBJ2-5; D is perhaps TRBD2 (5 bases). Trimming cost V 3 bases and J 3 bases, with 6 bases left between them. The CDR3 totals 12 residues. Germline V gene lookup returns CDR1 SGHRS and CDR2 YFSETQ. The CDR3 DNA reads as TGCGCCAGCAGCTACGGGAAAGAGACCCAGTACTTC. Protein sequence: CASSYGKETQYF.

This clonotype has a handful of counts. The chain combines TRBV4-3 with TRBJ2-5; 12 positions agree with TRBD2. This CDR3 spans 16 amino acids. With V trimmed by 4 bases and J by 4 bases, 7 bases remained unmatched. Per germline, CDR1 LGHNA and CDR2 YSLEER. CDR3 sequence reads: CASSPSSSGRVETQYF. The CDR3 DNA follows: TGCGCCAGCAGCCCGAGTTCTAGCGGGAGGGTAGAGACCCAGTACTTC.

The V gene is TRBV29-1, the J gene TRBJ1-2, with TRBD1 matching 7 bases. The CDR3 is 13 residues long. The J segment lost 1 base and the V segment lost 4 bases, leaving 3 bases of the junction unmatched. The germline CDR1 and CDR2 sequences are SQVTM and ANQGSEA. The CDR3 sequence is CSVVGDSNYGYTF. CDR3 bases: TGCAGCGTTGTAGGGGACAGTAACTATGGCTACACCTTC.

This clonotype came up a few times. The chain combines TRBV12-3 or TRBV12-4 with TRBJ2-5; D remains unclear. V lost 6 bases to trimming and J lost 5 bases, with 7 bases between them. The CDR3 loop spans 11 amino acids. The CDR3 DNA follows: TGTGCCAGCAGGGCCGGGGAGACCCAGTACTTC. Amino acids: CASRAGETQYF.

CDR3 sequence (DNA): TGCAGCGTTGTGTTTGGTCGAGTGGGGTTCTTC. It is translated as CSVVFGRVGFF. V usage is TRBV29-1 and J usage is TRBJ2-1, with no clear D. The CDR3 length is 11 residues. Germline V gene lookup returns CDR1 SQVTM and CDR2 ANQGSEA. Trimming pared 4 bases from V and 15 bases from J, leaving 16 bases between.

In this sample, this clonotype turned up many times. The gene calls are TRBV4-1 and TRBJ1-5; unclear D gene. V gave up 1 base and J gave up 2 bases, with 9 bases separating them. Germline-derived CDR1 and CDR2 are MGHRA and YSYEKL. The CDR3 contains 15 residues. The CDR3: CASSQVWGGNQPQHF. The CDR3 DNA reads TGCGCCAGCAGCCAAGTTTGGGGTGGCAATCAGCCCCAGCATTTT.

This clonotype appeared many times. This chain connects TRBV10-3 to TRBJ2-2, with TRBD2 identical over 7 bases. CDR1 and CDR2 (germline): ENHRY, SYGVKD. The V and J ends lost 5 bases and 2 bases, in that order; junction bases with no gene match: 11. The CDR3 contains 17 residues. The CDR3 DNA reads TGTGCCATCAGTCCACAAACCGGGACTACCAACACCGGGGAGCTGTTTTTT. It translates to CAISPQTGTTNTGELFF.

Points on this clonotype: It is unclear where the CDR3 begins or ends on the DNA, so no DNA is shown, and the CDR3 is as TCRdb lists it. The chain uses TRBV6-2 or TRBV6-3 and TRBJ1-5. In germline, CDR1 is MNHEY, CDR2 SVGEGT. From its first to its last residue, the CDR3 has 15 amino acids. This CDR3 reads CASSQDFRGNQPQHF.

CDR3 DNA: TGCGCCAGCAGCCCGGGACAGGGACACGAGCAGTACTTC. Translation gives CASSPGQGHEQYF. The chain uses TRBV5-1 and TRBJ2-7; 9 bases line up with TRBD1. The CDR3 extends over 13 amino acids. V was clipped by 4 bases and J by 5 bases; unmatched bases: 4. Per germline, CDR1 SGHRS and CDR2 YFSETQ.

This clonotype was seen only a few times. This chain joins TRBV2 and TRBJ2-2; a possible D gene is TRBD1 (5 bases). Germline V lookup: CDR1 SNHLY, CDR2 FYNNEI. Trimming stripped 6 bases from V and 0 bases from J, with 11 bases between. This CDR3 contains 15 residues. CDR3 sequence reads: CASSLSRANTGELFF. In DNA, the CDR3 is TGTGCCAGCAGCCTGTCCAGGGCGAACACCGGGGAGCTGTTTTTT.